The rows below give T cell receptor beta chains drawn from one sample of a study of regulatory T cells in long-lasting Graves disease. A single record per CDR3 protein comes from TCRdb applying MiXCR to the multiplex PCR reads. The sample holds approximately 540,000 distinct CDR3 sequences; around 11% are singletons and the top ten take approximately 9%. This same sample was also part of a study on T cells in Graves' hyperthyroidism and ophthalmopathy.

Sequencing used peripheral blood mononuclear cells (PBMCs), obtained at new diagnosis, from a patient treated with antithyroid drugs. These receptors were taken from a woman younger than 45 with Graves disease. CDR3s include the opening cysteine and the closing phenylalanine or tryptophan. Fields, in order: V gene, clone size, J gene, D gene, CDR3 DNA, CDR3 protein. The D gene is left open where the match is weak. Expanded clones are given a class, and other clones once, few, many or no size at all.

>TRBV7-9|.|TRBJ2-1|.
TGTGCCAGCAGCTTTTCTGACGGATACAATGAGCAGTTCTTC
CASSFSDGYNEQFF
>TRBV28|few|TRBJ2-1|TRBD2
TGTGCCAGCAATCGATTAGCGGGAGCCTACAATGAGCAGTTCTTC
CASNRLAGAYNEQFF
>TRBV20-1|.|TRBJ2-2|TRBD2
TGCAGTGCTAGAGCCCCTACTAGCGGGCGACCCGGGGAGCTGTTTTTT
CSARAPTSGRPGELFF
>TRBV6-1|many|TRBJ2-5|TRBD1
TGTGCCAGCAGTGAAGGGACAGGGATAGGAGAGACCCAGTACTTC
CASSEGTGIGETQYF
>TRBV19|many|TRBJ1-6|.
TGTGCCAGTAGTATACGGGTCAACGATTCACCCCTCCACTTT
CASSIRVNDSPLHF
>TRBV7-8|many|TRBJ1-1|.
TGTGCCAGCAGCTTATGGACGATTGCTGAAGCTTTCTTT
CASSLWTIAEAFF
>TRBV6-2/TRBV6-3|few|TRBJ1-1|.
TGTGCCAGCAGTTACTCAGCTACCCAGGGCCGGGACACTGAAGCTTTCTTT
CASSYSATQGRDTEAFF
>TRBV19|.|TRBJ2-4|.
TGTGCCAGTAGTATATTCCAGGGCGATCTAGCCAAAAACATTCAGTACTTC
CASSIFQGDLAKNIQYF
>TRBV28|.|TRBJ1-2|.
TGTGCCAGCAGTCCTCGGTTGGGGGCAGGTGGCTACACCTTC
CASSPRLGAGGYTF
>TRBV3-1|many|TRBJ2-3|.
TGTGCCAGCAGCCAAGGGACTCTGGGCACAGATACGCAGTATTTT
CASSQGTLGTDTQYF
>TRBV28|.|TRBJ1-1|TRBD1
TGTGCCAGCAGCTCCCCAGGGGGAGGAACTGAAGCTTTCTTT
CASSSPGGGTEAFF
>TRBV10-3|many|TRBJ2-7|TRBD2
TGTGCCATCAGTGAGCCTCTAGCGGGGAGGACCTACGAGCAGTACTTC
CAISEPLAGRTYEQYF
>TRBV5-1|.|TRBJ1-4|TRBD1
TGCGCCAGCAGCTCACAGGGGACCAATGAAAAACTGTTTTTT
CASSSQGTNEKLFF
>TRBV10-3|many|TRBJ2-3|.
TGTGCCATCAGTGAGCTGGGGGACCTCACAGATACGCAGTATTTT
CAISELGDLTDTQYF
>TRBV11-1|.|TRBJ2-3|TRBD1
TGTGCCAGCAGCCCCCGGGACAGCCCAGATACGCAGTATTTT
CASSPRDSPDTQYF
>TRBV18|few|TRBJ1-6|.
TGTGCCAGCTCCCCCGGAGGCTCCGGGCCACCCCTCCACTTT
CASSPGGSGPPLHF
>TRBV20-1|many|TRBJ2-5|.
TGCAGTGCTAGAGTAAGAGAGACCCAGTACTTC
CSARVRETQYF
>TRBV6-4|few|TRBJ2-7|.
TGTAACAAGCGGAGAGGGACCTACAATATATGGGGGGACGAGCAGTACTTC
CNKRRGTYNIWGDEQYF
>TRBV20-1|many|TRBJ1-6|.
TGCAGTGCTAAGGTGGAGGCTTATAATTCACCCCTCCACTTT
CSAKVEAYNSPLHF
>TRBV28|many|TRBJ1-3|TRBD1
TGTGCCAGCAGCCGGGGACAGGCCGGACCCTCTGGAAACACCATATATTTT
CASSRGQAGPSGNTIYF
>TRBV5-1|many|TRBJ2-1|TRBD2
TGCGCCAGCACCCCACTAGCGGGAGGGGGAAATGAGCAGTTCTTC
CASTPLAGGGNEQFF
>TRBV15|many|TRBJ2-1|.
TGTGCCACCAGCAGAGCCCCGGGCCCCACCTACAATGAGCAGTTCTTC
CATSRAPGPTYNEQFF
>TRBV18|many|TRBJ2-1|TRBD2
TGTGCCAGCTCACTCCCGGGGCTAGCGGGAGGCAACAATGAGCAGTTCTTC
CASSLPGLAGGNNEQFF
>TRBV9|many|TRBJ2-1|TRBD1
TGTGCCAGCAGTGGGACAGGGAAAAAGGAGCAGTTCTTC
CASSGTGKKEQFF
>TRBV18|few|TRBJ2-1|TRBD2
TGTGCCAGCTCATGGACTAGCGGGGGGGACAATGAGCAGTTCTTC
CASSWTSGGDNEQFF
>TRBV20-1|few|TRBJ1-6|.
TGCAGTGCTAGAGGGACAGCGGAATACTATAATTCACCCCTCCACTTT
CSARGTAEYYNSPLHF
>TRBV10-3|many|TRBJ2-3|.
TGTGCCATCAGCCTGACGGGAGCAGGTGGAGATACGCAGTATTTT
CAISLTGAGGDTQYF
>TRBV9|few|TRBJ1-5|.
TGTGCCAGCAGCCCAATAGACAACTCCAATCAGCCCCAGCATTTT
CASSPIDNSNQPQHF
>TRBV19|.|TRBJ2-3|.
TGTGCCAGTAGTAAGCTTGAAAGGGCAGATGCGCAGTATTTT
CASSKLERADAQYF
>TRBV28|many|TRBJ1-4|TRBD1
TGTGCCAGCTCAGTGACAGGGGTCAGACGAATTATTAATGAAAAACTGTTTTTT
CASSVTGVRRIINEKLFF
>TRBV28|many|TRBJ2-6|.
TGTGCCAGCAGTTTGGCTGGGGCCAACATCCTGACTTTC
CASSLAGANILTF
>TRBV19|many|TRBJ2-7|TRBD2
TGTGCCAGTAGTATTTCTAGCGGGAGTTGGGAGCAGTACTTC
CASSISSGSWEQYF
>TRBV6-2/TRBV6-3|few|TRBJ2-3|TRBD2
TGTGCCAGCAGTTACTCTACTAGCGGGAGCCCAGATACGCAGTATTTT
CASSYSTSGSPDTQYF
>TRBV2|many|TRBJ1-2|.
TGTGCCAGCAAAGACAGAAACTATGGCTACACCTTC
CASKDRNYGYTF
>TRBV10-2|many|TRBJ2-1|.
TGCGCCAGCAGCTGGACAGCCTACAATGAGCAGTTCTTC
CASSWTAYNEQFF
>TRBV7-8|.|TRBJ2-2|.
TGTGCCAGCAGAAATTGGATCGGGACGAACACCGGGGAGCTGTTTTTT
CASRNWIGTNTGELFF
>TRBV7-9|many|TRBJ2-7|TRBD2
TGTGCCAGCAGCTCCTCTAGCGGTCCGTCCTACGAGCAGTACTTC
CASSSSSGPSYEQYF
>TRBV20-1|few|TRBJ2-1|.
TGCAGTGCTAGAGATCCCGGGAGCGGGCATTCCTACAATGAGCAGTTCTTC
CSARDPGSGHSYNEQFF
>TRBV9|.|TRBJ1-5|.
TGTGCCAGCAGCGCAGAATCAGGGTTTCAGCCCCAGCATTTT
CASSAESGFQPQHF
>TRBV10-3|many|TRBJ1-6|.
TGTGCCATCAGCCGGGAGCCAGAGACCCCCCTCCACTTT
CAISREPETPLHF
>TRBV4-3|.|TRBJ2-7|.
TGCGCCAGCAGCCAAGATAGGACTGGCAAAGACGAGCAGTACTTC
CASSQDRTGKDEQYF
>TRBV5-4|many|TRBJ1-1|.
TGTGCCAGCAGCTCCAAAAGGGGCAACACTGAAGCTTTCTTT
CASSSKRGNTEAFF
>TRBV5-4|many|TRBJ2-7|.
TGTGCCAGCAGCTCGCGGGACAGAGACTACGAGCAGTACTTC
CASSSRDRDYEQYF
>TRBV6-2/TRBV6-3|many|TRBJ1-5|.
TGTGCCAGCAACCCGACAGAAAATCAGCCCCAGCATTTT
CASNPTENQPQHF
>TRBV6-2/TRBV6-3|few|TRBJ2-1|.
TGTGCCAGCAGTCCAGAGATCGATGAGCAGTTCTTC
CASSPEIDEQFF
>TRBV10-2|many|TRBJ2-1|.
TGCGCCAGCAGTGAAGGTTTACATGTAAATGAGCAGTTCTTC
CASSEGLHVNEQFF
>TRBV2|.|TRBJ1-2|TRBD1
TGTGCCAGCAGTGAATGGTTGACAGGGGAAGGCTACACCTTC
CASSEWLTGEGYTF
>TRBV6-2/TRBV6-3|many|TRBJ1-5|.
TGTGCCAGCAGTTACTCGGGGGGTGGCAATCAGCCCCAGCATTTT
CASSYSGGGNQPQHF
>TRBV4-3|few|TRBJ2-7|.
TGCGCCAGCAGCCAAGATGACAGGATGAACTACGAGCAGTACTTC
CASSQDDRMNYEQYF
>TRBV20-1|many|TRBJ1-1|.
TGCAGTGCGGGCCAGGGACTGAACACTGAAGCTTTCTTT
CSAGQGLNTEAFF
>TRBV7-2|few|TRBJ2-1|.
TGTGCCAGCAGCTTTCACATGGGTGAGCAGTTCTTC
CASSFHMGEQFF
>TRBV18|.|TRBJ2-1|TRBD1
TGTGCCAGCTCAGGACAGGGACAGAACAATGAGCAGTTCTTC
CASSGQGQNNEQFF